The rows below give T cell receptor beta chains drawn from one sample of a study of shared T cell receptors in the human thymus. Sequenced by immunoSEQ multiplex PCR; TCRdb stores in-frame clones only, minus some. Found here are just under 550,000 clones, approximately 80% of them singletons; the top ten hold around 0.012%. These data also featured in a second study, about human thymus T cells.

Sequenced sample: thymocytes. These receptors were collected from a boy younger than two with a congenital heart defect. The CDR3 runs from the conserved cysteine through the conserved F or W. A D gene is named only where the DNA matches it firmly. For some rows the clone size is stated as once, few or many, or as a class when expanded; others skip it.

cdr3_aa,cdr3_nt,clone_size,v_call,d_call,j_call
CASSSRPGTPSYEQYF,TGTGCCAGCAGCTCCCGTCCAGGGACACCCTCCTACGAGCAGTACTTC,once,TRBV13,.,TRBJ2-7
CASTISGGPAYEQYF,TGTGCCAGCACTATATCAGGGGGACCGGCCTACGAGCAGTACTTC,.,TRBV5-6,TRBD1,TRBJ2-7
CAPSRDLGEGPETQYF,TGTGCCCCCAGCAGAGATTTGGGGGAGGGCCCAGAGACCCAGTACTTC,once,TRBV15,TRBD2,TRBJ2-5
CASSSGGDRAHEQYF,TGTGCCAGCAGCTCAGGTGGGGACAGGGCCCACGAGCAGTACTTC,.,TRBV6-1,TRBD1,TRBJ2-7
CASAPGWRGRQPQHF,TGTGCTAGTGCCCCAGGGTGGAGGGGGCGCCAGCCCCAGCATTTT,.,TRBV12-5,TRBD1,TRBJ1-5
CASSLRGLDNEQFF,TGTGCCAGCAGCTTAAGGGGGTTGGACAATGAGCAGTTCTTC,.,TRBV11-2,.,TRBJ2-1
CATSREVQGLGYGYTF,TGTGCCACCAGCAGAGAGGTACAGGGGTTGGGCTATGGCTACACCTTC,.,TRBV15,TRBD1,TRBJ1-2
CASSPPPGVKKGTDTQYF,TGTGCCAGCAGCCCCCCCCCAGGGGTCAAAAAAGGGACAGATACGCAGTATTTT,.,TRBV7-8,.,TRBJ2-3
CASSPGLAGLPQETQYF,TGTGCCAGCTCCCCGGGACTAGCGGGGCTTCCACAAGAGACCCAGTACTTC,few,TRBV18,TRBD2,TRBJ2-5
CASALPGLWEADTQYF,TGTGCTAGTGCCCTCCCGGGTCTCTGGGAGGCAGATACGCAGTATTTT,.,TRBV12-5,.,TRBJ2-3
CSVKTDIRENSGANVLTF,TGCAGCGTCAAAACTGACATCCGAGAGAACTCTGGGGCCAACGTCCTGACTTTC,once,TRBV29-1,.,TRBJ2-6
CASKGAAGTANSGNTIYF,TGTGCCAGCAAGGGGGCAGCCGGGACAGCTAACTCTGGAAACACCATATATTTT,.,TRBV2,TRBD1,TRBJ1-3
CASSFRCPAGDHEQYF,TGTGCCAGCAGCTTTCGGTGCCCAGCGGGAGACCACGAGCAGTACTTC,.,TRBV7-6,TRBD2,TRBJ2-7
CASSLTPGQGQQYF,TGTGCCAGCAGTTTAACTCCCGGACAGGGCCAGCAGTACTTC,.,TRBV27,TRBD1,TRBJ2-7
CASGQAGEVSYEQYF,TGTGCTAGTGGGCAAGCGGGAGAGGTTTCCTACGAGCAGTACTTC,.,TRBV12-5,TRBD2,TRBJ2-7
CASSSGDRGQETQYF,TGTGCCAGCAGCTCTGGGGACAGGGGCCAAGAGACCCAGTACTTC,.,TRBV5-4,TRBD1,TRBJ2-5
CASSLGVFRDSGSGHGYTF,TGTGCCAGCAGCTTGGGAGTGTTCAGGGACAGTGGGTCGGGGCATGGCTACACCTTC,.,TRBV5-4,TRBD1,TRBJ1-2
CATSSPARVIPHEQYF,TGTGCCACCAGCAGTCCCGCGCGTGTAATTCCGCACGAGCAGTACTTC,few,TRBV15,.,TRBJ2-7
CASSLAGARNTIYF,TGTGCCAGCAGCCTTGCAGGGGCCCGAAACACCATATATTTT,once,TRBV5-6,.,TRBJ1-3
CASRPRVTIYNEQFF,TGTGCCAGCAGGCCTCGGGTCACTATTTACAATGAGCAGTTCTTC,.,TRBV2,.,TRBJ2-1
CASSYNLSSYEQYF,TGTGCCAGCAGTTACAATCTAAGCTCCTACGAGCAGTACTTC,.,TRBV6-5,.,TRBJ2-7
CASSPYRVSTGELFF,TGCGCCAGCAGCCCATACAGGGTGTCCACCGGGGAGCTGTTTTTT,.,TRBV5-1,.,TRBJ2-2
CASSLWLAGVTDTQYF,TGTGCCAGCAGCTTGTGGTTAGCGGGGGTCACAGATACGCAGTATTTT,.,TRBV5-6,TRBD2,TRBJ2-3
CASSRDTLRTDTQYF,TGTGCCAGCAGCCGGGACACCCTACGCACAGATACGCAGTATTTT,once,TRBV28,.,TRBJ2-3
CASQKPPPRGPTYEQYF,TGTGCCAGCCAAAAGCCCCCCCCCAGGGGACCGACCTACGAGCAGTACTTC,.,TRBV28,.,TRBJ2-7
CASSHYYEQYF,TGTGCCAGCAGCCACTACTACGAGCAGTACTTC,once,TRBV14,.,TRBJ2-7
CASSLGGPGGEAFF,TGTGCCAGCAGTTTAGGAGGGCCAGGGGGTGAAGCTTTCTTT,.,TRBV28,TRBD1,TRBJ1-1
CASSPMDRGGHEQFF,TGTGCCAGCAGCCCCATGGACAGGGGCGGGCATGAGCAGTTCTTC,.,TRBV7-3,TRBD1,TRBJ2-1
CASSYETNATYEQYF,TGTGCCAGCAGTTACGAAACTAATGCGACCTACGAGCAGTACTTC,.,TRBV6-6,.,TRBJ2-7
CASSPRGDQETQYF,TGTGCCAGCAGCCCCAGGGGAGACCAAGAGACCCAGTACTTC,.,TRBV9,.,TRBJ2-5
CAIRRGRQGEQYF,TGTGCCATCAGGCGGGGGCGGCAGGGCGAGCAGTACTTC,.,TRBV10-3,.,TRBJ2-7
CASSQYEQYF,TGTGCCAGCAGTCAATACGAGCAGTACTTC,.,TRBV27,.,TRBJ2-7
CATTPGPNYGYTF,TGTGCCACCACCCCAGGGCCTAACTATGGCTACACCTTC,.,TRBV9,.,TRBJ1-2
CASSQVVLANGVDTQYF,TGCGCCAGCAGCCAAGTGGTGCTAGCGAACGGGGTAGATACGCAGTATTTT,.,TRBV4-3,.,TRBJ2-3
CASSQVERDPYNEQFF,TGCGCCAGCAGCCAAGTCGAGCGGGATCCCTACAATGAGCAGTTCTTC,.,TRBV4-1,TRBD2,TRBJ2-1
CATPAGRNGYTF,TGTGCCACCCCGGCTGGGCGAAATGGCTACACCTTC,few,TRBV7-2,.,TRBJ1-2
CASSLSQGHISSSGNTIYF,TGTGCCAGCAGCTTAAGTCAGGGACATATCTCGAGCTCTGGAAACACCATATATTTT,.,TRBV7-6,.,TRBJ1-3
CASSQDWVAAETQYF,TGCGCCAGCAGCCAAGATTGGGTAGCGGCGGAGACCCAGTACTTC,.,TRBV4-3,.,TRBJ2-5
CASSSVVKRELDEQYF,TGTGCCAGCAGCTCGGTAGTTAAGCGGGAGCTCGACGAGCAGTACTTC,few,TRBV28,TRBD2,TRBJ2-7
CASSPGTSGGRTDTQYF,TGTGCCAGCTCACCCGGGACTAGCGGAGGGCGGACAGATACGCAGTATTTT,.,TRBV18,TRBD2,TRBJ2-3
CASSSRQGLIGKLFF,TGTGCCAGCAGTTCTCGACAGGGGTTGATCGGAAAACTGTTTTTT,once,TRBV28,TRBD1,TRBJ1-4
CASSPSGGVWGSYEQYF,TGTGCCAGCAGCCCCAGCGGGGGGGTGTGGGGCTCCTACGAGCAGTACTTC,.,TRBV9,TRBD2,TRBJ2-7